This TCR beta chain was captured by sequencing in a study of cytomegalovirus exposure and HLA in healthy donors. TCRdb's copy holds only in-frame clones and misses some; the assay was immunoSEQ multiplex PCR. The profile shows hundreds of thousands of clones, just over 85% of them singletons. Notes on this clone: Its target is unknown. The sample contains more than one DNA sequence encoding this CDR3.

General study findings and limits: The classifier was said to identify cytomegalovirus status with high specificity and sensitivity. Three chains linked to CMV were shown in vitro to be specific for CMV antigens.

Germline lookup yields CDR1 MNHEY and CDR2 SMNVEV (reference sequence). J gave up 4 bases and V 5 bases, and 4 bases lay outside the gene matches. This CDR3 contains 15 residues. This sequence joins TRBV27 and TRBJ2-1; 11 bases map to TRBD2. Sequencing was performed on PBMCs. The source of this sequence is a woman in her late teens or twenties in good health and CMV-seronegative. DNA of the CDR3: TGTGCCAGCAGTCCCGGGACTAGCGGATACAATGAGCAGTTCTTC. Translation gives CASSPGTSGYNEQFF.